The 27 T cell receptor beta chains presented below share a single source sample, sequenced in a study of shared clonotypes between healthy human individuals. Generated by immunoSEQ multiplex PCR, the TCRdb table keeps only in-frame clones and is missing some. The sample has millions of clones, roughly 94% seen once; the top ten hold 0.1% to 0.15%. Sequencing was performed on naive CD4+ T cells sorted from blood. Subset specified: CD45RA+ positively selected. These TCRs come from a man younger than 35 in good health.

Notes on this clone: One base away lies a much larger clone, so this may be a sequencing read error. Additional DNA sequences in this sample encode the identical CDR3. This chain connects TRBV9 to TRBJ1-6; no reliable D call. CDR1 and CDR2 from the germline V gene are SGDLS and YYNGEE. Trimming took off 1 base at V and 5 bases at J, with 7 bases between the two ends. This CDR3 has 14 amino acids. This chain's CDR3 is CASSVRTDNSPLHF. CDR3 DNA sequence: TGTGCCAGCAGCGTACGGACGGATAATTCACCCCTCCACTTT.

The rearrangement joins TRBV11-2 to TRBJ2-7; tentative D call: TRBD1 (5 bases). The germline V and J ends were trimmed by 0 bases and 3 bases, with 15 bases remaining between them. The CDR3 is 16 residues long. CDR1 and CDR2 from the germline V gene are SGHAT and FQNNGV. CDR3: CASSLDPSRANYEQYF. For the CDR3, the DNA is TGTGCCAGCAGCTTAGACCCCAGCAGGGCGAACTACGAGCAGTACTTC.

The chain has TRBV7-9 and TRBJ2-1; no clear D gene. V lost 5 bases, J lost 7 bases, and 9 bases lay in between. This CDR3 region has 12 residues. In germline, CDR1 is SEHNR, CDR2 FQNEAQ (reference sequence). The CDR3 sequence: CASSHEGNEQFF. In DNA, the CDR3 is TGTGCCAGCAGCCACGAAGGAAATGAGCAGTTCTTC.

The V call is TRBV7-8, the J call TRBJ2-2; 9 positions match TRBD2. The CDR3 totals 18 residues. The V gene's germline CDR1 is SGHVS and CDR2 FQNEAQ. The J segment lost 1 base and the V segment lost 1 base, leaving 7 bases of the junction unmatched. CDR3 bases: TGTGCCAGCAGCTTAGAATTAGCGGGGGCCGTGAACACCGGGGAGCTGTTTTTT. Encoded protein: CASSLELAGAVNTGELFF.

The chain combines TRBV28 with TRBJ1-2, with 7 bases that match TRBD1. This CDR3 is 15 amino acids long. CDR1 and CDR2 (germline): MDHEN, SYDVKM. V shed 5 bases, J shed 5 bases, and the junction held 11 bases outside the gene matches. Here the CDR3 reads CASSLPPGRGYGYTF. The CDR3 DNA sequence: TGTGCCAGCAGTCTTCCACCGGGCAGGGGGTATGGCTACACCTTC.

The DNA of the CDR3 is TGCGCCAGCAGTGACCTAGGGGGGAACTATGGCTACACCTTC. Amino acids: CASSDLGGNYGYTF. V gene TRBV10-2 combines with J gene TRBJ1-2, with D tentatively TRBD1 (6 bases). The V and J ends lost 3 bases and 2 bases respectively, with 10 bases between them. In germline, CDR1 is WSHSY, CDR2 SAAADI. CDR3 length equals 14 residues.

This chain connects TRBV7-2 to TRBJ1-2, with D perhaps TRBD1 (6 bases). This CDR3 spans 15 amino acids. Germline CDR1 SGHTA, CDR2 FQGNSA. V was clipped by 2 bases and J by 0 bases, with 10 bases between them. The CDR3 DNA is TGTGCCAGCAGCTTACATCCAGGGGCTAACTATGGCTACACCTTC. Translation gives CASSLHPGANYGYTF.

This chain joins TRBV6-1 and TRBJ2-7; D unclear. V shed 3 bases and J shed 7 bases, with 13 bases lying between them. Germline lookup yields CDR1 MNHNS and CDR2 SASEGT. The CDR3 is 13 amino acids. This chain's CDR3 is CASSDPGLAEQYF. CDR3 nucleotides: TGTGCCAGCAGTGATCCGGGCCTGGCGGAGCAGTACTTC.

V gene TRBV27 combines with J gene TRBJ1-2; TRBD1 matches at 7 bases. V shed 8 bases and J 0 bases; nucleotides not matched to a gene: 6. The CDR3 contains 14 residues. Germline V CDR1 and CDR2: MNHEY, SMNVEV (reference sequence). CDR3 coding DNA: TGTGCCAGCCGGAGGGACAGCACTAACTATGGCTACACCTTC. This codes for CASRRDSTNYGYTF.

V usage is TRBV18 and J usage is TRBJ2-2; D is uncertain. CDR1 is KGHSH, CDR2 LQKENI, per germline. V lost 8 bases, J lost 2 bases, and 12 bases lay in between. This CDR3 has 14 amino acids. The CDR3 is CASLTRLNTGELFF. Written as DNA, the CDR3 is TGTGCCAGCCTCACACGGCTTAACACCGGGGAGCTGTTTTTT. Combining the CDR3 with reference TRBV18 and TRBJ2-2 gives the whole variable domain NAGVMQNPRHLVRRRGQEARLRCSPMKGHSHVYWYRQLPEEGLKFMVYLQKENIIDESGMPKERFSAEFPKEGPSILRIQQVVRGDSAAYFCASLTRLNTGELFFGEGSRLTVL.

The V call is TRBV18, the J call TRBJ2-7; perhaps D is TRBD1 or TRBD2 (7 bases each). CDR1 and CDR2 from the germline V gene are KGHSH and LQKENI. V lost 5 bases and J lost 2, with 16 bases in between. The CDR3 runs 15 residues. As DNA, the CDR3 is TGTGCCAGCTCATCCCGACAGGGAGGGACCTACGAGCAGTACTTC. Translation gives CASSSRQGGTYEQYF.

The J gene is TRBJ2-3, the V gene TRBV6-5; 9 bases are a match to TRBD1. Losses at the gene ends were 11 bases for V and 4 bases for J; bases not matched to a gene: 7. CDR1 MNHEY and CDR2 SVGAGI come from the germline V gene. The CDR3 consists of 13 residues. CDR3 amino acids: CAGNRGLADTQYF. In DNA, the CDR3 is TGTGCCGGTAACAGGGGGCTGGCAGATACGCAGTATTTT.

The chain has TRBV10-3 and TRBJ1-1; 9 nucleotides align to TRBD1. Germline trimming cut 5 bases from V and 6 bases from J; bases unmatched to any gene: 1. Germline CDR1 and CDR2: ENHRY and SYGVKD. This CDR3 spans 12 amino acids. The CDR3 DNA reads TGTGCCATCAGTAGGGACAGGGCTGAAGCTTTCTTT. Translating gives CAISRDRAEAFF.

The CDR3 DNA sequence: TGCGCCAGCAGCCAAAATCGGGGCTTCTACAATGAGCAGTTCTTC. Amino acids: CASSQNRGFYNEQFF. The chain links TRBV4-1 to TRBJ2-1; D is possibly TRBD1 or TRBD2 (5 bases each). Germline V gene sequence: CDR1 MGHRA, CDR2 YSYEKL. V was clipped by 2 bases and J by 3 bases, with 11 bases between them. The length of the CDR3 is 15 residues.

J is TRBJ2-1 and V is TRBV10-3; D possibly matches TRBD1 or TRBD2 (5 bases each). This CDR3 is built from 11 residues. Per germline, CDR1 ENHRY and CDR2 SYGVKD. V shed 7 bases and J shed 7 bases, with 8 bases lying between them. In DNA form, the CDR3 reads TGTGCCATCACAGAGGGGAATGAGCAGTTCTTC. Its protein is CAITEGNEQFF.

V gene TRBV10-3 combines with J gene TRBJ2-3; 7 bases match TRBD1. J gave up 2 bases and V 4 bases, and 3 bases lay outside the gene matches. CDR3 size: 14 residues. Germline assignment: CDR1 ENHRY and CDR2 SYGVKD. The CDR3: CAISGQGVTDTQYF. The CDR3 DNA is TGTGCCATCAGTGGGCAGGGGGTCACAGATACGCAGTATTTT.

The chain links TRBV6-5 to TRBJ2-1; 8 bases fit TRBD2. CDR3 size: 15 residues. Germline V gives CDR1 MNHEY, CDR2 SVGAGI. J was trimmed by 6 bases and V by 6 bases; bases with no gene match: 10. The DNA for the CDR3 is TGTGCCAGCAGCAGGGGACTAGAAGTAAGCAATGAGCAGTTCTTC. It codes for CASSRGLEVSNEQFF.

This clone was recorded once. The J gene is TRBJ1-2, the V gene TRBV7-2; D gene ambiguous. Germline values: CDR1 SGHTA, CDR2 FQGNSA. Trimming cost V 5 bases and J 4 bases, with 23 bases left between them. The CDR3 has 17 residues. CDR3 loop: CASSVRAPDFSPYGYTF. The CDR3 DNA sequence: TGTGCCAGCAGCGTGCGCGCACCCGACTTTTCGCCCTATGGCTACACCTTC.

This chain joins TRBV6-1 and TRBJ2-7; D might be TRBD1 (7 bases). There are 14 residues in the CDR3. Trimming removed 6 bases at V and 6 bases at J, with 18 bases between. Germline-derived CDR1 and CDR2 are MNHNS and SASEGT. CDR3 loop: CASSRDSGFGEQYF. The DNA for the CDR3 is TGTGCCAGCAGCCGGGACAGCGGGTTCGGCGAGCAGTACTTC.

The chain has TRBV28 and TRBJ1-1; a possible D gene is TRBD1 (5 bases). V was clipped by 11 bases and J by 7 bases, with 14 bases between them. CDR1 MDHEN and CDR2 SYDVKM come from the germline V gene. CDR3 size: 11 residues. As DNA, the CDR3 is TGTGCCGGGGGAGGGGCCAGTGAAGCTTTCTTT. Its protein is CAGGGASEAFF.

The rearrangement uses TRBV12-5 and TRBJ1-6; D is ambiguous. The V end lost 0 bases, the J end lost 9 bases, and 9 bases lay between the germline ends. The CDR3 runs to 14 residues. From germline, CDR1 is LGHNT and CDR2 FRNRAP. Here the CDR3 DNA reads TGTGCTAGTGGTTTGGTAAAGTGTGCTTCACCCCTCCACTTT. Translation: CASGLVKCASPLHF. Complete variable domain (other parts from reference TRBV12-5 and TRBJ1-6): DARVTQTPRHKVTEMGQEVTMRCQPILGHNTVFWYRQTMMQGLELLAYFRNRAPLDDSGMPKDRFSAEMPDATLATLKIQPSEPRDSAVYFCASGLVKCASPLHFGNGTRLTVT.

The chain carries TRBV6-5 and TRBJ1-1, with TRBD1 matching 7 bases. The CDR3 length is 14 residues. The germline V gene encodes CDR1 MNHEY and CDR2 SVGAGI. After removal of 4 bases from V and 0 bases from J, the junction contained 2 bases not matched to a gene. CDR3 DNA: TGTGCCAGCAGTTCGGACAGGATGAACACTGAAGCTTTCTTT. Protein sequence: CASSSDRMNTEAFF.

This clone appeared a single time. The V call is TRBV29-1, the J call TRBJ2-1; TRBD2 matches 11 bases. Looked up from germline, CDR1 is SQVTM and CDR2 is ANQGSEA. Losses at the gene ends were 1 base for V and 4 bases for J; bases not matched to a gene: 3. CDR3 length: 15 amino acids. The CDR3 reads CSVEGTSGPYNEQFF. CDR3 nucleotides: TGCAGCGTTGAAGGGACTAGCGGGCCATACAATGAGCAGTTCTTC.

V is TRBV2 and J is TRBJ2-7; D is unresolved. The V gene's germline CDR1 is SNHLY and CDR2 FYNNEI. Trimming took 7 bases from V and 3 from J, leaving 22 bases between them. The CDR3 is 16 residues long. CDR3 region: CASNPYLDGAFYEQYF. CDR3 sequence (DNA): TGTGCCAGCAATCCCTACCTGGACGGAGCATTCTACGAGCAGTACTTC.

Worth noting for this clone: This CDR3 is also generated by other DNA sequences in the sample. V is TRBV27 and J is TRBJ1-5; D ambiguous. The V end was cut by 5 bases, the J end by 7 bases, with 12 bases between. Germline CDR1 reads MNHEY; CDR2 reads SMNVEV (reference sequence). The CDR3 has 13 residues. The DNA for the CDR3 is TGTGCCAGCAGTCTTGGGGTTGGACAGCCCCAGCATTTT. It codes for CASSLGVGQPQHF.

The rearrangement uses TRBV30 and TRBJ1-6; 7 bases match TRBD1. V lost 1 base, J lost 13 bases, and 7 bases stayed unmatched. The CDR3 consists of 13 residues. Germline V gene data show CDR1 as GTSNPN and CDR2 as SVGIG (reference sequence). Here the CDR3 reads CAWSDDRVRPLHF. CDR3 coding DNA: TGTGCCTGGAGTGATGACAGGGTTCGTCCCCTCCACTTT.

The CDR3 nucleotides read TGTGCCAGCAGCTTAATAGCGGGAGATGGTGGGGAGCTGTTTTTT. It encodes CASSLIAGDGGELFF. This chain connects TRBV7-9 to TRBJ2-2, with 9 bases lining up with TRBD2. The CDR3 runs 15 residues. After removal of 2 bases from V and 8 bases from J, the junction contained 6 bases not matched to a gene. Germline V CDR1 and CDR2: SEHNR, FQNEAQ (reference sequence). The full variable domain, with the rest looked up from reference TRBV7-9 and TRBJ2-2, is DTGVSQNPRHKITKRGQNVTFRCDPISEHNRLYWYRQTLGQGPEFLTYFQNEAQLEKSRLLSDRFSAERPKGSFSTLEIQRTEQGDSAMYLCASSLIAGDGGELFFGEGSRLTVL.